This is a list of T cell receptor beta chains from one sample in a study of shared clonotypes between healthy human individuals. Some clones are missing from TCRdb's copy, which holds only in-frame ones; the method was immunoSEQ multiplex PCR. Seen here are roughly 1 million clones, about 80% observed once, and the top ten hold around 1.5%. Sequencing input: memory CD4+ T cells sorted from blood. These receptors were taken from a man aged 18 to 30 in good health. The CDR3 runs from the conserved cysteine through the conserved F or W. Each record gives: J gene, V gene, clone size, D gene, CDR3 protein, CDR3 DNA. A D gene is named only where the DNA matches it firmly. The size field is filled for only some rows; it gives once, few, many or a size class.

TRBJ1-1 | TRBV5-1 | . | TRBD1 | CASSFQGGMKNTEAFF | TGCGCCAGCAGCTTTCAGGGGGGGATGAAGAACACTGAAGCTTTCTTT
TRBJ2-7 | TRBV18 | . | TRBD2 | CASSPGLAGARSSYEQYF | TGTGCCAGCTCACCAGGGCTAGCGGGGGCTAGGAGCTCCTACGAGCAGTACTTC
TRBJ1-5 | TRBV7-2 | . | . | CASSPRQVDQPQHF | TGTGCCAGCAGCCCTAGACAGGTCGATCAGCCCCAGCATTTT
TRBJ1-2 | TRBV18 | . | . | CASSPSKGSNGYTF | TGTGCCAGCTCACCATCTAAGGGGTCTAATGGCTACACCTTC
TRBJ1-5 | TRBV2 | . | . | CASTEEGYSNQPQHF | TGTGCCAGCACCGAAGAGGGGTATAGCAATCAGCCCCAGCATTTT
TRBJ1-5 | TRBV7-9 | . | . | CASSIQGGQPQHF | TGTGCCAGCAGCATACAGGGAGGTCAGCCCCAGCATTTT
TRBJ2-1 | TRBV9 | . | TRBD1 | CASSVQGADYNEQFF | TGTGCCAGCAGCGTCCAGGGGGCAGACTACAATGAGCAGTTCTTC
TRBJ1-3 | TRBV25-1 | few | . | CASSRHGGNTIYF | TGTGCCAGCAGTAGACACGGTGGAAACACCATATATTTT
TRBJ1-3 | TRBV9 | . | . | CASSVVGPGNTIYF | TGTGCCAGCAGCGTAGTAGGGCCTGGAAACACCATATATTTT
TRBJ2-1 | TRBV12-2 | . | . | CASRPLTTRGNEQFF | TGTGCAAGTCGCCCCCTAACCACACGGGGCAATGAGCAGTTCTTC
TRBJ2-5 | TRBV2 | . | TRBD2 | CASSDRTSGQETQYF | TGTGCCAGCAGTGATAGGACTAGCGGCCAAGAGACCCAGTACTTC
TRBJ2-3 | TRBV5-1 | . | TRBD2 | CASSAGLGAGGRGQDTQYF | TGCGCCAGCAGCGCGGGACTGGGCGCGGGGGGCCGCGGGCAAGATACGCAGTATTTT
TRBJ2-3 | TRBV7-8 | . | . | CASSLAGTGTDTQYF | TGTGCCAGCAGCTTAGCCGGGACCGGCACAGATACGCAGTATTTT
TRBJ2-2 | TRBV10-3 | . | . | CAISVTGDTGLAYYGMGELFF | TGTGCCATCAGTGTGACAGGGGACACCGGACTAGCGTATTATGGAATGGGGGAGCTGTTTTTT
TRBJ1-6 | TRBV6-5 | . | . | CASSYSTGDNSPLHF | TGTGCCAGCAGTTATTCCACAGGAGATAATTCACCCCTCCACTTT
TRBJ1-5 | TRBV15 | few | TRBD1 | CATSPRDSSNQPQHF | TGTGCCACCAGCCCAAGGGACAGTTCCAATCAGCCCCAGCATTTT
TRBJ2-7 | TRBV28 | . | TRBD1 | CASRGRQGRDEQYF | TGTGCCAGCAGGGGCAGACAGGGTCGCGACGAGCAGTACTTC
TRBJ1-5 | TRBV6-5 | . | . | CATREGINQPQHF | TGTGCCACCCGGGAAGGGATCAATCAGCCCCAGCATTTT
TRBJ1-6 | TRBV7-2 | . | . | CASSSTSGGGYSPLHF | TGTGCCAGCAGCTCCACCTCGGGGGGGGGATATTCACCCCTCCACTTT
TRBJ1-2 | TRBV11-1 | . | TRBD1 | CASSLRDSYGYTF | TGTGCCAGCAGCTTAAGGGACAGCTATGGCTACACCTTC
TRBJ1-1 | TRBV30 | . | . | CAWREANTEAFF | TGTGCCTGGAGGGAGGCCAACACTGAAGCTTTCTTT
TRBJ1-2 | TRBV5-5 | . | TRBD1 | CASSLYEGQDGYTF | TGTGCCAGCAGCTTGTATGAGGGACAGGATGGCTACACCTTC
TRBJ1-5 | TRBV5-8 | few | TRBD1 | CASSLSGDSSLPQHF | TGTGCCAGCAGCTTGAGTGGGGACAGTAGTTTGCCCCAGCATTTT
TRBJ1-4 | TRBV6-6 | . | . | CASRLPANEKLFF | TGTGCCAGCAGACTCCCCGCTAATGAAAAACTGTTTTTT
TRBJ1-4 | TRBV30 | . | TRBD1 | CAWSRPGQGQKLFF | TGTGCCTGGAGCCGCCCGGGACAGGGTCAAAAACTGTTTTTT
TRBJ2-7 | TRBV2 | . | TRBD1 | CASSDGTGVDEQYF | TGTGCCAGCAGTGACGGGACAGGTGTAGACGAGCAGTACTTC
TRBJ2-1 | TRBV15 | . | . | CATRSSYNEQFF | TGTGCCACCCGTAGCTCCTACAATGAGCAGTTCTTC
TRBJ1-4 | TRBV5-1 | . | . | CASSLAGSANEKLFF | TGCGCCAGCAGCTTGGCCGGGTCGGCTAATGAAAAACTGTTTTTT
TRBJ2-4 | TRBV5-6 | . | TRBD1 | CASRSTGTGGLNIQYF | TGTGCCAGCAGATCTACCGGGACAGGGGGCTTAAACATTCAGTACTTC
TRBJ1-1 | TRBV10-3 | . | . | CAISESFPENTEAFF | TGTGCCATCAGTGAGTCTTTCCCAGAGAACACTGAAGCTTTCTTT
TRBJ1-2 | TRBV5-6 | . | TRBD1 | CASSNRQGAGYTF | TGTGCCAGCAGCAACAGACAGGGCGCGGGCTACACCTTC
TRBJ2-2 | TRBV19 | . | TRBD1 | CASSLGQGTGELFF | TGTGCCAGTAGTCTGGGACAGGGAACCGGGGAGCTGTTTTTT
TRBJ2-7 | TRBV14 | few | TRBD1 | CASSRTGVGEQYF | TGTGCCAGCAGCCGTACAGGGGTTGGGGAGCAGTACTTC
TRBJ2-2 | TRBV6-6 | . | . | CASSYPDRLPGELFF | TGTGCCAGCAGTTACCCCGACCGACTCCCCGGGGAGCTGTTTTTT
TRBJ2-3 | TRBV7-9 | . | . | CASSLMSPLAVKDTQYF | TGTGCCAGCAGCTTAATGTCCCCACTAGCTGTTAAAGATACGCAGTATTTT
TRBJ1-2 | TRBV18 | . | TRBD1 | CASSYRGQGYTF | TGTGCCAGCTCATACAGGGGGCAAGGCTACACCTTC
TRBJ1-5 | TRBV19 | . | TRBD1 | CASSTTGFQPQHF | TGTGCCAGTAGTACGACAGGGTTTCAGCCCCAGCATTTT
TRBJ1-2 | TRBV19 | . | . | CASSRVFGLGYGYTF | TGTGCCAGTAGCAGGGTGTTCGGGCTTGGCTATGGCTACACCTTC
TRBJ1-3 | TRBV9 | . | . | CASSEQGNGNTIYF | TGTGCCAGCAGCGAGCAGGGGAATGGAAACACCATATATTTT
TRBJ1-5 | TRBV25-1 | . | . | CASSEPGREDQPQHF | TGTGCCAGCAGTGAACCGGGCAGGGAGGATCAGCCCCAGCATTTT
TRBJ1-3 | TRBV6-6 | . | . | CASSYGIGNTIYF | TGTGCCAGCAGTTACGGAATTGGGAACACCATATATTTT
TRBJ2-7 | TRBV27 | . | TRBD2 | CASSLKAGGGTYEQYF | TGTGCCAGCAGTTTAAAGGCGGGAGGGGGCACCTACGAGCAGTACTTC
TRBJ2-5 | TRBV20-1 | . | . | CSAPTPGEQYF | TGCAGTGCCCCAACGCCGGGGGAGCAGTACTTC